A selection of T cell receptor beta chains follows, all from one sample in a study of blood T cell repertoires in COVID-19. Data came from immunoSEQ multiplex PCR; TCRdb stores just in-frame clones and leaves some out. The profile shows approximately 210,000 clones, roughly 87% of them singletons. Material for sequencing was PBMCs or T cells enriched from blood (not recorded which). All receptors come from a man aged 25 to 40 in a cohort exposed to, infected with or recovered from COVID-19 (not recorded which). Each CDR3 is given with its conserved first and last residue. D genes are given only for firm matches. Not every row has a clone size; where given, it reads once, few, many or a size class.

D gene | J gene | V gene | clone size | CDR3 protein | CDR3 DNA
TRBD1 | TRBJ1-1 | TRBV11-2 | NA | CASSLYGTGSGTEAFF | TGTGCCAGCAGCTTATACGGGACAGGGAGTGGCACTGAAGCTTTCTTT
TRBD1 | TRBJ1-5 | TRBV19 | NA | CASTNRGQPTYSNQPQHF | TGTGCCAGTACTAATCGGGGACAGCCAACGTATAGCAATCAGCCCCAGCATTTT
NA | TRBJ2-2 | TRBV9 | NA | CASRPARATGELFF | TGTGCCAGCAGGCCAGCGAGAGCAACCGGGGAGCTGTTTTTT
NA | TRBJ2-7 | TRBV5-4 | NA | CASSFRTGLLYEQYF | TGTGCCAGCAGCTTTAGGACGGGACTTCTCTACGAGCAGTACTTC
NA | TRBJ1-4 | TRBV9 | NA | CASSAQGVTNEKLFF | TGTGCCAGCAGCGCCCAGGGTGTGACTAATGAAAAACTGTTTTTT
TRBD1 | TRBJ2-7 | TRBV5-1 | NA | CASSLAGGTYEQYF | TGCGCCAGCAGCTTAGCAGGGGGAACCTACGAGCAGTACTTC
NA | TRBJ2-5 | TRBV24-1 | NA | CATSDFGGRETQYF | TGTGCCACCAGTGATTTCGGGGGACGGGAGACCCAGTACTTC
TRBD2 | TRBJ2-5 | TRBV5-6 | few | CASSFRTSGRAKETQYF | TGTGCCAGCAGCTTCAGGACTAGCGGGAGAGCTAAAGAGACCCAGTACTTC
TRBD2 | TRBJ2-2 | TRBV7-8 | NA | CASIKRSGRAAGELFF | TGTGCCAGCATCAAAAGAAGCGGGAGGGCCGCAGGGGAGCTGTTTTTT
TRBD1 | TRBJ2-2 | TRBV6-1 | NA | CASSGQGTFLNTGELFF | TGTGCCAGCAGTGGACAGGGGACCTTTCTGAACACCGGGGAGCTGTTTTTT
TRBD1 | TRBJ1-4 | TRBV28 | NA | CASSRRGLYEKLFF | TGTGCCAGCAGCCGGAGGGGGCTCTATGAAAAACTGTTTTTT
NA | TRBJ1-6 | TRBV25-1 | NA | CASNFRGINSPLHF | TGTGCCAGCAATTTCAGGGGAATTAATTCACCCCTCCACTTT
NA | TRBJ2-6 | TRBV5-6 | NA | CASSLKGPAAGPGANVLTF | TGTGCCAGCAGCTTGAAGGGTCCAGCGGCTGGTCCTGGGGCCAACGTCCTGACTTTC
TRBD1 | TRBJ1-6 | TRBV28 | NA | CASSSGQINSPLHF | TGTGCCAGCAGTTCGGGACAGATAAATTCACCCCTCCACTTT
TRBD1 | TRBJ1-3 | TRBV3-1/TRBV3-2 | NA | CASSQDLGQVQNTIYF | TGTGCCAGCAGCCAAGACCTAGGACAGGTACAAAACACCATATATTTT
NA | TRBJ1-6 | TRBV28 | NA | CASSFGGDYNSPLHF | TGTGCCAGCAGTTTCGGGGGGGACTATAATTCACCCCTCCACTTT
TRBD1 | TRBJ2-7 | TRBV6-5 | NA | CASSYRDRTYEQYF | TGTGCCAGCAGTTACCGGGACAGGACCTACGAGCAGTACTTC
NA | TRBJ2-5 | TRBV19 | NA | CASSMEARGETQYF | TGTGCCAGTAGTATGGAGGCCAGAGGGGAGACCCAGTACTTC
NA | TRBJ1-1 | TRBV19 | NA | CASRFLGGNTEAFF | TGTGCCAGTAGGTTTCTCGGGGGTAACACTGAAGCTTTCTTT
NA | TRBJ2-7 | TRBV7-8 | NA | CASSFRGSSYEQYF | TGTGCCAGCAGCTTTCGGGGTAGCTCCTACGAGCAGTACTTC
NA | TRBJ1-6 | TRBV28 | NA | CASRYIGDTDYNSPLHF | TGTGCCAGCAGATACATCGGGGACACAGATTATAATTCACCCCTCCACTTT
NA | TRBJ1-2 | TRBV3-1/TRBV3-2 | few | CASSHTTGENYGYTF | TGTGCCAGCAGCCACACGACAGGAGAAAACTATGGCTACACCTTC
TRBD1 | TRBJ2-7 | TRBV19 | once | CASTPGQGALYEQYF | TGTGCCAGTACCCCGGGACAGGGGGCGCTCTACGAGCAGTACTTC
NA | TRBJ1-2 | TRBV19 | NA | CASRPLRDYGYTF | TGTGCCAGTAGACCACTTCGGGACTATGGCTACACCTTC
NA | TRBJ1-1 | TRBV11-2 | NA | CASSLKPRGSNTEAFF | TGTGCCAGCAGCTTAAAGCCGCGGGGGTCGAACACTGAAGCTTTCTTT
NA | TRBJ2-3 | TRBV6-4 | NA | CASSEGSGSTDTQYF | TGTGCCAGCAGTGAAGGAAGCGGGAGCACAGATACGCAGTATTTT
TRBD1 | TRBJ2-7 | TRBV28 | NA | CASTTGTGSYEQYF | TGTGCCAGCACCACCGGGACAGGGTCCTACGAGCAGTACTTC
TRBD1 | TRBJ2-7 | TRBV28 | NA | CASSLSGQGKYEQYF | TGTGCCAGCAGTTTATCAGGACAGGGGAAGTACGAGCAGTACTTC
NA | TRBJ1-1 | TRBV29-1 | NA | CSVSGTKTEAFF | TGCAGCGTTTCAGGGACTAAAACTGAAGCTTTCTTT
TRBD1 | TRBJ1-5 | TRBV16 | NA | CASSVIAGQGTFNQPQHF | TGTGCCAGCAGCGTCATCGCGGGACAGGGAACTTTTAATCAGCCCCAGCATTTT
NA | TRBJ2-3 | TRBV28 | NA | CASIEGVGTDTQYF | TGTGCCAGCATTGAGGGAGTGGGCACAGATACGCAGTATTTT
NA | TRBJ2-6 | TRBV14 | NA | CASSLQANVLTF | TGTGCCAGCAGCCTCCAAGCCAACGTCCTGACTTTC
NA | TRBJ1-2 | TRBV19 | NA | CASSIDGGGYGYTF | TGTGCCAGTAGTATAGACGGAGGAGGCTATGGCTACACCTTC
NA | TRBJ2-1 | TRBV12-3/TRBV12-4 | NA | CASSPVTGPQFF | TGTGCCAGCAGTCCAGTGACAGGACCGCAGTTCTTC
NA | TRBJ2-3 | TRBV6-4 | NA | CASSVGAGATDTQYF | TGTGCCAGCAGTGTAGGAGCGGGCGCTACAGATACGCAGTATTTT
NA | TRBJ1-5 | TRBV7-6 | few | CASSSDSGNQPQHF | TGTGCCAGCAGCTCCGACAGTGGCAATCAGCCCCAGCATTTT
NA | TRBJ2-2 | TRBV12-3/TRBV12-4 | few | CASTLVNPGELFF | TGTGCCAGCACCCTAGTAAATCCCGGGGAGCTGTTTTTT
TRBD2 | TRBJ2-7 | TRBV7-6 | NA | CASSLVAGGPYEQYF | TGTGCCAGCAGCTTGGTAGCGGGAGGGCCCTACGAGCAGTACTTC
NA | TRBJ1-2 | TRBV7-2 | NA | CASSFGGQTYGYTF | TGTGCCAGCAGCTTCGGTGGACAAACCTATGGCTACACCTTC
TRBD1 | TRBJ1-1 | TRBV27 | NA | CASSPRTGGFTEAFF | TGTGCCAGCAGTCCAAGGACAGGGGGCTTCACTGAAGCTTTCTTT
NA | TRBJ1-2 | TRBV27 | NA | CASSYTGINYGYTF | TGTGCCAGCAGTTACACCGGGATCAACTATGGCTACACCTTC
TRBD1 | TRBJ1-2 | TRBV6-5 | NA | CASSPGQGRYTF | TGTGCCAGCAGTCCCGGACAGGGCCGCTACACCTTC
NA | TRBJ2-5 | TRBV7-9 | many | CASSPWTAQETQYF | TGTGCCAGCAGCCCATGGACAGCCCAAGAGACCCAGTACTTC
TRBD1 | TRBJ2-2 | TRBV7-6 | NA | CASSLLPIRDRGTGELFF | TGTGCCAGCAGCTTACTCCCGATCCGGGACAGGGGCACCGGGGAGCTGTTTTTT
TRBD1 | TRBJ2-1 | TRBV24-1 | once | CATSAPTGLNEQFF | TGTGCCACCAGTGCACCGACAGGGTTGAATGAGCAGTTCTTC
TRBD2 | TRBJ2-2 | TRBV11-3 | NA | CASTSGGSDTGELFF | TGTGCCAGCACCTCGGGGGGGAGCGACACCGGGGAGCTGTTTTTT
TRBD1 | TRBJ2-7 | TRBV6-5 | NA | CASSPARDRGHEQYF | TGTGCCAGCAGCCCAGCCCGGGACAGGGGGCACGAGCAGTACTTC
NA | TRBJ1-1 | TRBV6-5 | NA | CASSYSGRNTEAFF | TGTGCCAGCAGTTACTCGGGCAGGAACACTGAAGCTTTCTTT
TRBD2 | TRBJ2-5 | TRBV28 | NA | CASSYRGGSLSETQYF | TGTGCCAGCAGTTACCGCGGGGGGTCTTTATCGGAGACCCAGTACTTC
TRBD1 | TRBJ2-1 | TRBV6-5 | NA | CASNQDRAGNEQFF | TGTGCCAGCAACCAGGACAGGGCTGGGAATGAGCAGTTCTTC
NA | TRBJ2-7 | TRBV7-8 | NA | CASRAYGTTYEQYF | TGTGCCAGCAGGGCTTACGGGACAACCTACGAGCAGTACTTC
TRBD1 | TRBJ1-4 | TRBV18 | NA | CASSRGQVDNEKLFF | TGTGCCAGCTCCCGAGGACAGGTCGATAATGAAAAACTGTTTTTT
NA | TRBJ1-1 | TRBV19 | few | CASSKSGWVEAFF | TGTGCCAGTAGTAAATCAGGTTGGGTTGAAGCTTTCTTT
NA | TRBJ1-1 | TRBV14 | NA | CASSDLRGNTEAFF | TGTGCCAGCAGCGACCTCAGGGGGAACACTGAAGCTTTCTTT
TRBD2 | TRBJ2-2 | TRBV10-3 | NA | CAIVLAVSGELFF | TGTGCCATCGTCCTAGCGGTGTCCGGGGAGCTGTTTTTT
TRBD2 | TRBJ2-1 | TRBV2 | NA | CASSGTSGADNEQFF | TGTGCCAGCTCCGGGACTAGCGGGGCCGACAATGAGCAGTTCTTC